One sample yielded the 8 T cell receptor beta chains listed below, sequenced in a study of blood T cell repertoires in COVID-19. Only in-frame clones appear in the TCRdb table, and some are missing; sequencing was by immunoSEQ multiplex PCR. The data hold about 220,000 clones, with about 87% observed a single time. The sequenced sample consisted of PBMCs or T cells enriched from blood (not recorded which). Receptors were obtained from a woman in her 30s who had recovered from COVID-19.

This clone was observed a single time. V gene TRBV4-2 combines with J gene TRBJ1-4, with a tentative D call TRBD1 (5 bases). V gave up 0 bases and J gave up 8 bases, with 13 bases separating them. CDR3 size: 15 residues. Per the germline V gene, CDR1 is LGHNA and CDR2 is YNFKEQ. The CDR3 loop reads CASSQDRAGREKLFF. The CDR3 DNA is TGTGCCAGCAGCCAAGATCGGGCAGGGAGGGAAAAACTGTTTTTT.

The J gene is TRBJ2-1, the V gene TRBV5-4; possibly TRBD2 for D (7 bases). The CDR3 spans 16 residues. V shed 5 bases and J shed 0 bases, with 15 bases lying between them. CDR1 and CDR2 from the germline V gene are SGHNT and YYREEE (reference sequence). This chain's CDR3 is CASSPRGGLSYNEQFF. The CDR3 DNA sequence: TGTGCCAGCAGTCCAAGGGGGGGGCTCTCCTACAATGAGCAGTTCTTC.

The V gene is TRBV2, the J gene TRBJ2-5, with 7 bases aligning to TRBD1. V lost 7 bases, J lost 4 bases, and 15 bases stayed unmatched. Germline V CDR1 and CDR2: SNHLY, FYNNEI. CDR3 length equals 16 residues. The CDR3 sequence: CASKGLKGRGPETQYF. The CDR3 DNA sequence: TGTGCCAGCAAAGGATTAAAGGGTAGGGGGCCAGAGACCCAGTACTTC.

The chain couples TRBV15 to TRBJ2-6, with 8 bases that match TRBD2. The J segment lost 2 bases and the V segment lost 10 bases, leaving 4 bases of the junction unmatched. The CDR3 consists of 14 residues. CDR1 LNHNV and CDR2 YYDKDF come from the germline V gene (reference sequence). Here the CDR3 DNA reads TGTGCCATCGGAGCGGGGGCTGGGGCCAACGTCCTGACTTTC. The encoded protein is CAIGAGAGANVLTF.

This clone was picked up one time. The chain recombines TRBV3-1 (or the pseudogene TRBV3-2) with TRBJ2-1; D gene unclear. The CDR3 is 13 residues long. Trimming shortened V by 0 bases and J by 9 bases, and 9 bases separated the two germline ends. CDR1 and CDR2 (germline): LGHDT, YNNKEL (reference sequence). Written as DNA, the CDR3 is TGTGCCAGCAGCCAAGAGGTCGGGTCTGAGCAGTTCTTC. It translates to CASSQEVGSEQFF.

This clone was detected once. This chain links TRBV3-1 (or the pseudogene TRBV3-2) with TRBJ1-2; 11 positions agree with TRBD1. The J segment lost 14 bases and the V segment lost 5 bases, leaving 7 bases of the junction unmatched. Germline CDR1 reads LGHDT; CDR2 reads YNNKEL (reference sequence). This CDR3 is built from 12 residues. The DNA for the CDR3 is TGTGCCAGCAGCATGCGGACAGGGGGCATTACCTTC. Translation: CASSMRTGGITF.

This clone was recorded once. The genes are TRBV29-1 and TRBJ2-2; TRBD1 might be the D (6 bases). The germline V gene encodes CDR1 SQVTM and CDR2 ANQGSEA. Trimming took 4 bases from V and 10 from J, leaving 16 bases between them. The CDR3 has 13 residues. The DNA for the CDR3 is TGCAGCGTTGTTTCCGACAGGTTTAAGGAGCTGTTTTTT. It is translated as CSVVSDRFKELFF.

The chain is built from TRBV4-2 and TRBJ2-2; 7 nucleotides line up with TRBD1. Germline-derived CDR1 and CDR2 are LGHNA and YNFKEQ. V was clipped by 0 bases and J by 7 bases; unmatched bases: 11. The CDR3 is 17 residues long. The CDR3 loop reads CASSQEGLRGRSGELFF. CDR3 nucleotide sequence: TGTGCCAGCAGCCAAGAGGGTTTGAGGGGGCGTAGCGGGGAGCTGTTTTTT.